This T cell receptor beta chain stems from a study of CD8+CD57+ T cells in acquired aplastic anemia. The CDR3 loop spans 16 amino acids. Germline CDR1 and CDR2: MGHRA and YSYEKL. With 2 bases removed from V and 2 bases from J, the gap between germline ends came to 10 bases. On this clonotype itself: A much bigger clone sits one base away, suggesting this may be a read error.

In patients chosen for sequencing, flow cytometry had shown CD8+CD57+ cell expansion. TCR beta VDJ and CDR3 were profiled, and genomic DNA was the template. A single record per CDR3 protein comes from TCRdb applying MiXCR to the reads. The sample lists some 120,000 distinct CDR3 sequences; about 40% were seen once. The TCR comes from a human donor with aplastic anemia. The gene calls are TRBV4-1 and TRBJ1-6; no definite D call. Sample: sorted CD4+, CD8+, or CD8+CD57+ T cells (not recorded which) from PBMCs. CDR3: CASSQSLGAYNSPLHF. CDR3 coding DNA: TGCGCCAGCAGCCAAAGCCTCGGGGCCTATAATTCACCCCTCCACTTT.